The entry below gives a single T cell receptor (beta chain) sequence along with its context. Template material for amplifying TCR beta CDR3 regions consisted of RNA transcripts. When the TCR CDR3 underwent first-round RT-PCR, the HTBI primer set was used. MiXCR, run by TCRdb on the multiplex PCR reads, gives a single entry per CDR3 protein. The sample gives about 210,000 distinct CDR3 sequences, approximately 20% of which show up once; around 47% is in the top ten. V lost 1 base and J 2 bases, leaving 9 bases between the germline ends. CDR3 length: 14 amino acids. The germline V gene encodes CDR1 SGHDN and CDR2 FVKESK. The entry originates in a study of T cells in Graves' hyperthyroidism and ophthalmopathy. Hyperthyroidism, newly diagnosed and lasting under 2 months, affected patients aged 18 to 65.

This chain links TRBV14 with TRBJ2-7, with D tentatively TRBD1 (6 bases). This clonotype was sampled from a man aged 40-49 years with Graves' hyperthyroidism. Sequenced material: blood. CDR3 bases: TGTGCCAGCAGCCAAGTCCAGGGGACCTACGAGCAGTACTTC. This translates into CASSQVQGTYEQYF.